Listed below are T cell receptor beta chains from one sample, sequenced in a study of blood T cell repertoires in COVID-19. Measured with immunoSEQ multiplex PCR; TCRdb has only the in-frame clones, and not every one. Of 300,000 or so clones detected, about 83% appear once; the ten largest clones hold roughly 1.3%. The sequencing sample was made of peripheral blood. These receptors originate from a woman in her forties or fifties with acute or convalescent COVID-19. The CDR3 runs from the conserved cysteine through the conserved F or W. D genes are given only for firm matches. Expanded clones are given a class, and other clones once, few, many or no size at all.

TRBV6-2/TRBV6-3	TRBD1	-	TRBJ1-2	TGTGCCAGTAGCGGGACAGGGCTGCCGAGCTACACCTTC	CASSGTGLPSYTF
TRBV7-2	-	-	TRBJ2-1	TGTGCCAGCAGCTCGTGGGGAGGGGGTTACAATGAGCAGTTCTTC	CASSSWGGGYNEQFF
TRBV7-2	-	-	TRBJ1-2	TGTGCCAGCAGCGCGGCACGGCAGGGCTATGGCTACACCTTC	CASSAARQGYGYTF
TRBV30	TRBD2	once	TRBJ2-5	TGTGCCTGGAGTAGACGGGAGGCGCACCAAGAGACCCAGTACTTC	CAWSRREAHQETQYF
TRBV11-3	TRBD2	-	TRBJ2-2	TGTGCCAGCAGTGACCGGGGGGGCCCCGGGGAGCTGTTTTTT	CASSDRGGPGELFF
TRBV5-4	TRBD2	-	TRBJ2-3	TGTGCCAGCAGCTATAGCGAAGCGGGGGGCTTGGGAGATACGCAGTATTTT	CASSYSEAGGLGDTQYF
TRBV15	-	-	TRBJ1-1	TGTGCCACCAGCAGGGGCGGGGAATCCACTGAAGCTTTCTTT	CATSRGGESTEAFF
TRBV3-1/TRBV3-2	-	-	TRBJ1-5	TGTGCCAGCAGCCAAAATCGACCGGGAGTGGGCAATCAGCCCCAGCATTTT	CASSQNRPGVGNQPQHF
TRBV24-1	TRBD1	-	TRBJ1-4	TGTGCCACCAGTGACTCCGGGCAGGGGGTGGAAAAACTGTTTTTT	CATSDSGQGVEKLFF
TRBV5-6	TRBD2	-	TRBJ2-1	TGTGCCAGCAGCCCGGGGGGGCCCAATGAGCAGTTCTTC	CASSPGGPNEQFF
TRBV5-1	TRBD2	-	TRBJ2-2	TGCGCCAGCAGCTTCCCCGGGACTACCGACACCGGGGAGCTGTTTTTT	CASSFPGTTDTGELFF
TRBV24-1	TRBD2	-	TRBJ2-3	TGTGCCACCAGTGATGGGGCAGCGGGAGGGCTAAATACGCAGTATTTT	CATSDGAAGGLNTQYF
TRBV4-1	TRBD1	-	TRBJ1-5	TGCGCCAGCAGCCAACTCGGTGAGGGGGCAAGTCAGCCCCAGCATTTT	CASSQLGEGASQPQHF
TRBV7-8	-	-	TRBJ1-6	TGTGCCAGCAGTTTTACGGGGGGGGATTCACCCCTCCACTTT	CASSFTGGDSPLHF
TRBV11-3	-	-	TRBJ1-4	TGTGCCAGCAGCTTAGTTCCGAACAGGTACGATGAAAAACTGTTTTTT	CASSLVPNRYDEKLFF
TRBV11-2	TRBD1	-	TRBJ1-2	TGTGCCAGCAGCTCAAAAACGAGGGGGCAGCGGTATGGCTACACCTTC	CASSSKTRGQRYGYTF
TRBV2	TRBD1	once	TRBJ1-2	TGTGCCAGCAGTCCCGGACAGGGTGGTTATGGCTACACCTTC	CASSPGQGGYGYTF
TRBV5-5	-	-	TRBJ1-5	TGTGCCAGCAGCTTGGGTCCCCAACAGCCCCAGCATTTT	CASSLGPQQPQHF
TRBV10-3	TRBD2	-	TRBJ2-2	TGTGCCATCAGTGAGGGCGGCGGGGGGGACACCGGGGAGCTGTTTTTT	CAISEGGGGDTGELFF
TRBV29-1	-	-	TRBJ1-5	TGCAGCGTCGAAGAAAGCGTAGGTCAGCCCCAGCATTTT	CSVEESVGQPQHF
TRBV9	-	-	TRBJ2-7	TGTGCCAGCAGCGTAGAGTCTGTGAGCGAGCAGTACTTC	CASSVESVSEQYF
TRBV5-1	-	few	TRBJ2-5	TGCGCCAGCAGCCCCGGGACTTTAAAGTACTTC	CASSPGTLKYF
TRBV7-3	TRBD2	-	TRBJ2-1	TGTGCCAGCAGCTCCCAGCGACTAGCGGGAACGGATGAGCAGTTCTTC	CASSSQRLAGTDEQFF
TRBV4-1	-	once	TRBJ2-7	TGCGCCAGCAGCCAAGTCTTTCAGGGGCAGTACGAGCAGTACTTC	CASSQVFQGQYEQYF
TRBV30	TRBD1	-	TRBJ1-5	TGTGCCTGGAGTCCGTACACAGGGGGGGATCAGCCCCAGCATTTT	CAWSPYTGGDQPQHF
TRBV19	-	-	TRBJ1-3	TGTGCCAGTAGTCCCCCTAGGGGGGGGCCGGGAAACACCATATATTTT	CASSPPRGGPGNTIYF
TRBV6-6	TRBD2	-	TRBJ2-2	TGTGCCAGCAGTGTCAGACTAGCGGGGGAAGCCGGGGAGCTGTTTTTT	CASSVRLAGEAGELFF
TRBV2	TRBD1	once	TRBJ1-5	TGTGCCAGCACCATGACAGGGTCGGGCCAGCCCCAGCATTTT	CASTMTGSGQPQHF
TRBV5-6	TRBD1	-	TRBJ2-2	TGTGCCAGCAGCCAGGACAGGGGGCGGTACACCGGGGAGCTGTTTTTT	CASSQDRGRYTGELFF
TRBV10-2	-	-	TRBJ1-1	TGCGCCAGCAGGAATACAGGGACCACTGAAGCTTTCTTT	CASRNTGTTEAFF
TRBV10-2	TRBD1	once	TRBJ1-2	TGCGCCAGCAGTGAGGGGGACCTTTATGGACAGGACACCTTC	CASSEGDLYGQDTF
TRBV11-2	TRBD1	-	TRBJ1-1	TGTGCCAGCAGCCCAGGGACAGTCAACACTGAAGCTTTCTTT	CASSPGTVNTEAFF
TRBV10-3	-	-	TRBJ1-2	TGTGCCATCAGTGGCCAGGCTAACTATGGCTACACCTTC	CAISGQANYGYTF
TRBV30	-	-	TRBJ1-3	TGTGCCTGGGGGTGGAGGGGAAACACCATATATTTT	CAWGWRGNTIYF
TRBV3-1/TRBV3-2	TRBD1	-	TRBJ1-2	TGTGCCAGCAGCCAAAACTCAGGGGGAGAAAATGGCTACACCTTC	CASSQNSGGENGYTF
TRBV10-3	TRBD2	-	TRBJ2-3	TGTGCCATCAGTGACTTAGCGGGGACGTTCAAAGATACGCAGTATTTT	CAISDLAGTFKDTQYF
TRBV7-3	TRBD2	-	TRBJ2-1	TGTGCCAGCAGCCCGGGACTAGCGGGAAGTGAGCAGTTCTTC	CASSPGLAGSEQFF
TRBV3-1/TRBV3-2	TRBD2	-	TRBJ2-7	TGTGCCAGCAGCCCATCGCGGGGGGCCCCTATCTCCTACGAGCAGTACTTC	CASSPSRGAPISYEQYF
TRBV7-2	TRBD1	-	TRBJ1-1	TGTGCCAGCAGCTTGGTGGGACAGTCGAACACTGAAGCTTTCTTT	CASSLVGQSNTEAFF
TRBV6-4	-	-	TRBJ2-1	TGTGCCAGCAGTGCCCGGACATTAAGTGAGCAGTTCTTC	CASSARTLSEQFF
TRBV2	-	few	TRBJ2-3	TGTGCCAGCAGTGGACAGTCACGCACGCAGTATTTT	CASSGQSRTQYF